These 19 T cell receptor beta chains were sequenced from one sample in a study of T cell responses to AZD1222 COVID-19 vaccine. Sequencing used immunoSEQ multiplex PCR; TCRdb keeps in-frame clones, though not all of them. Of around 160,000 clones in the sample, around 90% are singletons; the top ten hold roughly 2.8%. The material sequenced was peripheral blood, taken on day 0 of MenACWY control vaccination. Receptor source: an adult in good health.

This clone was picked up one time. This chain connects TRBV18 to TRBJ2-2; D is possibly TRBD1 (6 bases). CDR3 length: 15 residues. V dropped 3 bases and J dropped 1 base, with 9 bases sitting between them. Germline V gives CDR1 KGHSH, CDR2 LQKENI. For the CDR3, the DNA is TGTGCCAGCTCACCCACGGACAGGAACACCGGGGAGCTGTTTTTT. Its translation: CASSPTDRNTGELFF.

This sequence joins TRBV19 and TRBJ1-1, with a weak D call TRBD1 (6 bases). With 3 bases removed from V and 1 base from J, the gap between germline ends came to 9 bases. This CDR3 has 14 residues. CDR1 and CDR2 (germline): LNHDA, SQIVND (reference sequence). Here the CDR3 reads CASSISGANTEAFF. The CDR3 DNA reads TGTGCCAGTAGTATCTCAGGGGCGAACACTGAAGCTTTCTTT.

The V and J genes are TRBV7-3 and TRBJ2-1, with a possible D match to TRBD2 (7 bases). The CDR3 runs 15 residues. The germline CDR1 and CDR2 sequences are SGHTA and FQGTGA. V was pared by 6 bases and J by 8 bases, with 20 bases between. This CDR3 is CASSQFRQGRDEQFF. In DNA form, the CDR3 reads TGTGCCAGCAGTCAATTCCGGCAGGGGAGGGATGAGCAGTTCTTC.

A remark on this clone: A read error may account for a junction end that differs from germline. The rearrangement uses TRBV6-1 and TRBJ1-2; D is undetermined. The CDR3 is made up of 14 amino acids. The V gene's germline CDR1 is MNHNS and CDR2 SASEGT. As DNA, the CDR3 is TGTGCCAGCACTGAAGGGTCTCTTAACTATGGCTACACCTTC. Residues: CASTEGSLNYGYTF.

This rearrangement joins TRBV4-1 to TRBJ1-5, with 10 bases fitting TRBD1. The germline gives CDR1 MGHRA, CDR2 YSYEKL. CDR3 length: 19 amino acids. The J segment lost 2 bases and the V segment lost 3 bases, leaving 13 bases of the junction unmatched. CDR3 loop: CASSHISGPGQGRNQPQHF. The CDR3 DNA sequence: TGCGCCAGCAGCCACATCTCAGGACCGGGACAGGGGCGCAATCAGCCCCAGCATTTT.

The chain recombines TRBV9 with TRBJ1-4; TRBD1 might be the D (6 bases). Trimming left V 4 bases short and J 2 bases short, with 12 bases between. The CDR3 is 15 amino acids. Germline lookup yields CDR1 SGDLS and CDR2 YYNGEE. The CDR3 here is CASSTQGLTNEKLFF. CDR3 nucleotides: TGTGCCAGCAGCACCCAGGGGTTGACTAATGAAAAACTGTTTTTT.

A note on this clone: A junction end diverges from the germline sequence, so it may reflect a read error. The gene calls are TRBV12-5 and TRBJ1-1; no firm D call. The CDR3 has 12 amino acids. Germline assignment: CDR1 LGHNT and CDR2 FRNRAP. The CDR3 region has the DNA TGTGCTAGTGGTTTGCCGCTTCTCCCGGTCCACTTT. This translates into CASGLPLLPVHF.

The V and J genes are TRBV19 and TRBJ2-1; D is uncertain. Between the trimmed V and J ends, which lost 11 bases and 4 bases, there was a span of 15 bases. The germline V gene encodes CDR1 LNHDA and CDR2 SQIVND (reference sequence). This CDR3 is built from 13 residues. CDR3 DNA: TGTGCCGTCTCTATATCAATTTACAATGAGCAGTTCTTC. Its translation: CAVSISIYNEQFF.

The chain combines TRBV3-1 (or the pseudogene TRBV3-2) with TRBJ2-2; D possibly corresponds to TRBD1 (5 bases). In germline, CDR1 is LGHDT, CDR2 YNNKEL (reference sequence). The V gene lost 4 bases and the J gene lost 6 bases, with 21 bases spanning the gap. This CDR3 has 17 residues. The CDR3 DNA follows: TGTGCCAGCAGCCCCTCGCGGACAACTTTGCGAGCCGGGGAGCTGTTTTTT. Residues: CASSPSRTTLRAGELFF.

CDR3 nucleotides: TGTGCCAGCAGCGCGGCGGGACGCCAGTCTGGGGCCAACGTCCTGACTTTC. It is translated as CASSAAGRQSGANVLTF. The chain recombines TRBV5-6 with TRBJ2-6; D may be TRBD2 (6 bases). Trimming pared 4 bases from V and 1 base from J, leaving 15 bases between. Germline CDR1 and CDR2: SGHDT and YYEEEE. The CDR3 covers 17 residues.

V gene TRBV5-1 combines with J gene TRBJ1-6; D ambiguous. Looked up from germline, CDR1 is SGHRS and CDR2 is YFSETQ. The CDR3 extends over 16 amino acids. Trimming left V 0 bases short and J 0 bases short, with 7 bases between. CDR3 bases: TGCGCCAGCAGCTTGGCGGGGAGCTCCTATAATTCACCCCTCCACTTT. This sequence encodes CASSLAGSSYNSPLHF.

The chain recombines TRBV3-1 (or the pseudogene TRBV3-2) with TRBJ2-3; a possible D gene is TRBD2 (6 bases). Germline V gene sequence: CDR1 LGHDT, CDR2 YNNKEL (reference sequence). The CDR3 is 15 amino acids. The V and J ends lost 1 base and 0 bases respectively, with 8 bases between them. The CDR3 nucleotides are TGTGCCAGCAGCCAAGGCAGCGGGAGCACAGATACGCAGTATTTT. Protein product: CASSQGSGSTDTQYF.

This clone was observed a single time. The V gene is TRBV4-1, the J gene TRBJ1-1; TRBD1 agrees at 9 bases. V shed 5 bases, J shed 1 base, and the junction held 5 bases outside the gene matches. Germline V gene lookup returns CDR1 MGHRA and CDR2 YSYEKL. This CDR3 is built from 15 residues. The CDR3 DNA reads as TGCGCCAGCAGCTACCGGACAGGGGCGAACACTGAAGCTTTCTTT. Its protein is CASSYRTGANTEAFF.

The J gene is TRBJ1-3, the V gene TRBV28; 9 nucleotides agree with TRBD1. The CDR3 loop spans 13 amino acids. The ends lost 6 bases at V and 8 bases at J; junction bases unmatched: 5. Germline CDR1 MDHEN, CDR2 SYDVKM. CDR3 sequence: CASRPGQGYTIYF. The CDR3 region has the DNA TGTGCCAGCAGGCCGGGACAGGGCTACACCATATATTTT.

V gene TRBV4-1 combines with J gene TRBJ1-2; D unclear. Germline V CDR1 and CDR2: MGHRA, YSYEKL. The CDR3 has 11 amino acids. Trimming removed 0 bases at V and 8 bases at J, with 4 bases between. CDR3 sequence (DNA): TGCGCCAGCAGCCAAGAGGGGGGCTACACCTTC. Protein: CASSQEGGYTF.

The chain is built from TRBV27 and TRBJ1-1; tentative D call: TRBD1 (5 bases). CDR1 and CDR2 (germline): MNHEY, SMNVEV (reference sequence). The CDR3 contains 15 residues. The germline V and J ends were trimmed by 0 bases and 4 bases, with 12 bases remaining between them. The CDR3 DNA sequence: TGTGCCAGCAGTTTATCTTGGGGGGGGAGCACTGAAGCTTTCTTT. Translation: CASSLSWGGSTEAFF.

This clone was observed a single time. This chain links TRBV3-1 (or the pseudogene TRBV3-2) with TRBJ1-2; 8 nucleotides line up with TRBD1. The CDR3 covers 13 residues. In germline, CDR1 is LGHDT, CDR2 YNNKEL (reference sequence). J was trimmed by 6 bases and V by 3 bases; bases with no gene match: 3. CDR3 in DNA: TGTGCCAGCAGCCATGTCAGGGGGCATGGCTACACCTTC. Translating gives CASSHVRGHGYTF.

CDR3 in DNA: TGTGCCAGCAGTTACACACTAGCGGGGGCCTACAATGAGCAGTTCTTC. Protein sequence: CASSYTLAGAYNEQFF. The rearrangement links TRBV6-5 to TRBJ2-1; 11 bases match TRBD2. Germline lookup yields CDR1 MNHEY and CDR2 SVGAGI. V was clipped by 2 bases and J by 2 bases; unmatched bases: 2. There are 16 residues in the CDR3.

V gene TRBV6-5 combines with J gene TRBJ1-4; TRBD1 agrees at 7 bases. V shed 8 bases, J shed 8 bases, and the junction held 5 bases outside the gene matches. This CDR3 contains 12 residues. CDR1 is MNHEY, CDR2 SVGAGI, per germline. The CDR3 region is CASRQGAEKLFF. The DNA for the CDR3 is TGTGCCAGCCGACAGGGTGCGGAAAAACTGTTTTTT.